The clone carrying this T cell receptor beta chain has only a few counts. The record originates from a study of blood T cell repertoires in COVID-19. At the level of the study: Sources were T cells, B-cell-depleted T cells, or PBMCs; the material itself was cDNA or gDNA.

The V gene lost 4 bases and the J gene lost 0 bases, with 15 bases spanning the gap. From germline, CDR1 is LGHNA and CDR2 YNFKEQ. The CDR3 sequence is 16 residues long. Per the study methods: Amplification of reference gene primers provided the estimated nucleated cell counts. The assay was immunoSEQ multiplex PCR, and TCRdb's table has in-frame clones only and misses some. V and J calls and clone size follow that table, whereas D and trimming were derived from the DNA. The sample lists about 160,000 clones; 65% to 90% were seen once. The sample taken for sequencing was peripheral blood. This TCR was sampled from a middle-aged woman with COVID-19, enrolled during active disease. The chain has TRBV4-2 and TRBJ1-1; TRBD1 is a possible D gene (5 bases). The CDR3 DNA reads as TGTGCCAGCAGCCTTGAGACAGCGCGTATGAACACTGAAGCTTTCTTT. Amino acids: CASSLETARMNTEAFF.